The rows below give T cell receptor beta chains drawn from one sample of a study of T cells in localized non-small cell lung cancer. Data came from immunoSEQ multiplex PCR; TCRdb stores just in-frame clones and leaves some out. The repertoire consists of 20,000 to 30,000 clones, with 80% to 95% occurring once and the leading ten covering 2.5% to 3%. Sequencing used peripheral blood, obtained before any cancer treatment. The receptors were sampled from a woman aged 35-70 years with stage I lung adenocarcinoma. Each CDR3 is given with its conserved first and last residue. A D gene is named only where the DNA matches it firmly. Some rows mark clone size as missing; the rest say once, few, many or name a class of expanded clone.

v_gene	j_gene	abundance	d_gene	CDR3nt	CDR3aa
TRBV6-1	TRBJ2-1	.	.	TGTGCCAGCAGTGATTATGGGGGTGAGCAGTTCTTC	CASSDYGGEQFF
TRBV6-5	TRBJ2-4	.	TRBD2	TGTGCCAGCAGTAGAGGACTAGCGGAAAACATTCAGTACTTC	CASSRGLAENIQYF
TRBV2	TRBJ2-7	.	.	TGTGCCAGCTCTGAAGGGGTGGGGACGGTAGCCTACGAGCAGTACTTC	CASSEGVGTVAYEQYF
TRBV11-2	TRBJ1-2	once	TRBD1	TGTGCCAGCAGCCCCGGGACAGGGTATGGTTACACCTTC	CASSPGTGYGYTF
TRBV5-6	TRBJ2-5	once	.	TGTGCCAGCAGCTCTCGAGAGACCCAGTACTTC	CASSSRETQYF
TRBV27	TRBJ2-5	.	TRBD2	TGTGCCAGCAGCCCGGGACTAGTTCGGGAGACCCAGTACTTC	CASSPGLVRETQYF
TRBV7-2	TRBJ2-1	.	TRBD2	TGTGCCAGCAGCGATACTAGCGGGAGGATCCTTGGCAATGAGCAGTTCTTC	CASSDTSGRILGNEQFF
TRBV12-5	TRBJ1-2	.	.	TGTGCTAGTGGTTTGGCCCCTTCGGGGGGCTATGGCTACACCTTC	CASGLAPSGGYGYTF
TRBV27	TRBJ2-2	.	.	TGTGCCAGCAGTTTATCAACTAGCTCCGGGGAGCTGTTTTTT	CASSLSTSSGELFF
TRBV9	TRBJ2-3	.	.	TGTGCCAGCAGCCCCGAGCGGCACAGCACAGATACGCAGTATTTT	CASSPERHSTDTQYF
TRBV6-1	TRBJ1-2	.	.	TGTGCCGCACAGCTTAACTATGGCTACACCTTC	CAAQLNYGYTF
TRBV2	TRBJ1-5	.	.	TGTGCCAGCAAACGGGGCGTCAATCAGCCCCAGCATTTT	CASKRGVNQPQHF
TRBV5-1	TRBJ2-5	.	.	TGCGCCAGCAGCATTTCCAGCGAACAAGAGACCCAGTACTTC	CASSISSEQETQYF
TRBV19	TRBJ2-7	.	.	TGTGCCAGTAGTACGTCCCCCACGTTTTACGAGCAGTACTTC	CASSTSPTFYEQYF
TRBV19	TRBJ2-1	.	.	TGTGCCAGTAGACCTCTGGCGGGCGAGCAGTTCTTC	CASRPLAGEQFF
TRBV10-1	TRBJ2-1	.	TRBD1	TGCGCCAGCAGCCCTCAGGACAGGGGGTCTTACAATGAGCAGTTCTTC	CASSPQDRGSYNEQFF
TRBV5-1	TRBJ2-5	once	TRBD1	TGCGCCAGCAGCTCGGAACCCAGGGGGGAGACCCAGTACTTC	CASSSEPRGETQYF
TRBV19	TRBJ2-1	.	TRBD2	TGTGCCAGTAGTATAGGGGGACTAGCGGGGCATCCCGAGCAGTTCTTC	CASSIGGLAGHPEQFF
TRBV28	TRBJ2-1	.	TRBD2	TGTGCCAGCAGGCGGCGGGAGACCTACAATGAGCAGTTCTTC	CASRRRETYNEQFF
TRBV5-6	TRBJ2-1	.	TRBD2	TGTGCCAGCAGCCCTGACGGGGGGTACATGGATGAGCAGTTCTTC	CASSPDGGYMDEQFF
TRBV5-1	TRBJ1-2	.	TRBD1	TGCGCCAGCAGACAGGGGGCTAACTATGGCTACACCTTC	CASRQGANYGYTF
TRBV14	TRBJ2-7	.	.	TGTGCCAGCAGCCAAGCCTATCACGAGCAGTACTTC	CASSQAYHEQYF
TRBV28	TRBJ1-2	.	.	TGTGCCAGCACCATATTACAGGGAGGGGAAGGCTACACCTTC	CASTILQGGEGYTF
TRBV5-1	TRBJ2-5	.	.	TGCGCCAGCAGCTTGGGAACCGGGAGTGTACGAGAGACCCAGTACTTC	CASSLGTGSVRETQYF
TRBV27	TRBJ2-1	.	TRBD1	TGTGCCAGCGGGACAGTATCAAAGAATGAGCAGTTCTTC	CASGTVSKNEQFF
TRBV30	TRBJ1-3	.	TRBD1	TGTGCCTGGAGTAGGGCTTTGTTTTGGACAGGTGGGAACACCATATATTTT	CAWSRALFWTGGNTIYF
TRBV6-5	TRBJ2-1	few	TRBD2	TGTGCCAGCAAGGCGGGAGTCGACTACAATGAGCAGTTCTTC	CASKAGVDYNEQFF
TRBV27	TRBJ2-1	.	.	TGTGCCAGCAGTTCGTATCCGAGGTACAATGAGCAGTTCTTC	CASSSYPRYNEQFF
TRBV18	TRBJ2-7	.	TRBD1	TGTGCCAGCTCACCAGCAGGGGGAAGGGGAAACGAGCAGTACTTC	CASSPAGGRGNEQYF
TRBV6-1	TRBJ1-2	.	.	TGTGCCAGCAGTGATCGGGCGAGGAGCTACACCTTC	CASSDRARSYTF
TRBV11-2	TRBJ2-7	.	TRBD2	TGTGCCAGCAGCTCCCCGAGACTAGCGGAATACGTGGGGGTCGGGGAGCAGTACTTC	CASSSPRLAEYVGVGEQYF
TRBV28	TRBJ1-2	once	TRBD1	TGTGCCAGCCGGAGGGACAGCCTCTATGGCTACACCTTC	CASRRDSLYGYTF
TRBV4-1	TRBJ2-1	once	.	TGCGCCAGCAGCCAAACGGACCAGGCCCCGGATGAGCAGTTCTTC	CASSQTDQAPDEQFF
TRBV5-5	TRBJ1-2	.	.	TGTGCCAGCAGCTTTACAGGGACGGCCAACTATGGCTACACCTTC	CASSFTGTANYGYTF
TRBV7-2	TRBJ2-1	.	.	TGTGCCAGCAGCTTAAAATATAGGGTAGCAGACTACAATGAGCAGTTCTTC	CASSLKYRVADYNEQFF
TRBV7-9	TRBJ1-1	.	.	TGTGCCAGCAGCTTACACCAGGGGTTTGGTATGAACACTGAAGCTTTCTTT	CASSLHQGFGMNTEAFF
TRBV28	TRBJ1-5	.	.	TGTGCCAGCAGTTCCCCCCTGGAGCAGCCCCAGCATTTT	CASSSPLEQPQHF
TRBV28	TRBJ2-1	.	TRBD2	TGTGCCAGCAGGGTTCTAGCGGGAGGCTCCGCTAGCTCCTACAATGAGCAGTTCTTC	CASRVLAGGSASSYNEQFF
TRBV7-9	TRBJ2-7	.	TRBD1	TGTGCCAGCAGCTCCGGGACAGGGGTCTACGAGCAGTACTTC	CASSSGTGVYEQYF